This entry lists 8 T cell receptor beta chains sequenced from one sample in a study of blood T cell repertoires in COVID-19. Measured with immunoSEQ multiplex PCR; TCRdb has only the in-frame clones, and not every one. The sample lists under 150,000 clones; around 90% were seen once. The sample comprised peripheral blood. The receptor set was obtained from a man aged 45-60 years with active COVID-19.

This clone appeared a single time. The chain joins TRBV2 to TRBJ1-2, with a possible D match to TRBD1 (6 bases). V was trimmed by 7 bases and J by 0 bases, leaving 15 bases between them. The CDR3 loop spans 15 amino acids. Germline V gene sequence: CDR1 SNHLY, CDR2 FYNNEI. In DNA, the CDR3 is TGTGCCAGCATCATGGACAGACCAACTAACTATGGCTACACCTTC. It encodes CASIMDRPTNYGYTF.

DNA of the CDR3: TGCGCCAGCAGCGGGGGGAGGAGACAGGGCCCCTACGAGCAGTACTTC. It is translated as CASSGGRRQGPYEQYF. V usage is TRBV5-1 and J usage is TRBJ2-7, with a weak D call TRBD1 (7 bases). This CDR3 has 16 residues. V lost 4 bases, J lost 2 bases, and 19 bases lay in between. From germline, CDR1 is SGHRS and CDR2 YFSETQ.

V gene TRBV10-3 combines with J gene TRBJ2-3, with D unclear. CDR1 ENHRY and CDR2 SYGVKD come from the germline V gene. The CDR3 consists of 16 residues. Between the trimmed V and J ends, which lost 0 bases and 4 bases, there was a span of 14 bases. CDR3 nucleotides: TGTGCCATCAGTGAGTCTCTAACTACCGGGTCAGATACGCAGTATTTT. As protein: CAISESLTTGSDTQYF.

J is TRBJ2-2 and V is TRBV6-6, with 9 bases identical to TRBD1. The CDR3 consists of 15 residues. V lost 8 bases to trimming and J lost 0 bases; unmatched junction nucleotides: 4. CDR1 and CDR2 from the germline V gene are MNHNY and SVGAGI (reference sequence). In nucleotides, the CDR3 is TGTGCCAGCCTCGACAGGGGGACGAACACCGGGGAGCTGTTTTTT. This translates into CASLDRGTNTGELFF.

This clone was recorded only once. The chain carries TRBV3-1 (or the pseudogene TRBV3-2) and TRBJ1-3; 8 nucleotides agree with TRBD1. Per germline, CDR1 LGHDT and CDR2 YNNKEL (reference sequence). With 4 bases clipped from V and 0 bases from J, the junction kept 5 bases outside the gene matches. The CDR3 has 16 amino acids. For the CDR3, the DNA is TGTGCCAGCAGCCCGCGGGACAGGAGCTCTGGAAACACCATATATTTT. This encodes CASSPRDRSSGNTIYF.

The rearrangement links TRBV5-6 to TRBJ2-1; 10 bases line up with TRBD2. The CDR3 consists of 15 residues. V lost 1 base and J lost 6; bases outside the gene matches: 4. The germline CDR1 and CDR2 sequences are SGHDT and YYEEEE. The CDR3 nucleotides are TGTGCCAGCAGCTTGCGCACTAGCGGGATCAATGAGCAGTTCTTC. Its protein is CASSLRTSGINEQFF.

The V and J genes are TRBV18 and TRBJ2-2; TRBD1 matches at 8 bases. CDR3 size: 12 residues. Germline trimming cut 3 bases from V and 12 bases from J; bases unmatched to any gene: 3. The germline CDR1 and CDR2 sequences are KGHSH and LQKENI. The CDR3 DNA sequence: TGTGCCAGCTCACCTGGACAGGGAAAGCTGTTTTTT. Residues: CASSPGQGKLFF.

The chain couples TRBV6-6 to TRBJ1-5; D might be TRBD1 (6 bases). Germline V CDR1 and CDR2: MNHNY, SVGAGI (reference sequence). The CDR3 totals 10 residues. The ends were cut back, 11 bases at V and 8 bases at J, with 10 bases in the middle. CDR3 amino acids: CAGGREPQHF. CDR3 DNA: TGTGCCGGGGGCAGAGAGCCCCAGCATTTT.